The 30 T cell receptor beta chains below come from one sample, sequenced in a study of CXCR3 chemokines and chemotherapy response in bladder cancer. TCRdb re-analysed the PCR reads in MiXCR, keeping a single row per CDR3 protein. The sample includes approximately 13,000 distinct CDR3 sequences, approximately 13% of them seen just once. Sampling took place from a patient whose treatment included neoadjuvant chemotherapy. These receptor sequences come from a human donor with bladder cancer that did not respond to neoadjuvant chemotherapy.

At least ten counts were recorded for this clonotype. V usage is TRBV19 and J usage is TRBJ1-4; D remains unclear. Germline CDR1 reads LNHDA; CDR2 reads SQIVND (reference sequence). V shed 4 bases and J shed 8 bases, with 11 bases lying between them. This CDR3 comprises 13 residues. CDR3 amino acids: CASSKGFGEKLFF. As DNA, the CDR3 is TGTGCCAGTAGTAAGGGATTCGGAGAAAAACTGTTTTTT.

This clonotype was counted only a few times. The chain carries TRBV30 and TRBJ1-5; D is unresolved. With 0 bases removed from V and 4 bases from J, the gap between germline ends came to 7 bases. CDR1 is GTSNPN and CDR2 is SVGIG in the germline V gene (reference sequence). This CDR3 contains 13 residues. In DNA, the CDR3 is TGTGCCTGGAGTGTACGAGGGAATCAGCCCCAGCATTTT. Translation gives CAWSVRGNQPQHF.

This rearrangement joins TRBV20-1 to TRBJ2-5, with 11 bases aligning to TRBD2. Germline CDR1 and CDR2: DFQATT and SNEGSKA (reference sequence). J gave up 2 bases and V 4 bases, and 3 bases lay outside the gene matches. The CDR3 has 14 residues. The CDR3 sequence: CSATVAGGQETQYF. CDR3 DNA: TGCAGTGCTACCGTAGCGGGGGGGCAAGAGACCCAGTACTTC.

This clonotype was seen many times. The chain is built from TRBV29-1 and TRBJ1-2; D is unclear. The V and J ends lost 5 bases and 11 bases respectively, with 12 bases between them. There are 10 residues in the CDR3. The V gene's germline CDR1 is SQVTM and CDR2 ANQGSEA. The CDR3 nucleotides are TGCAGCGTTTCAGCCCCGGGGTACACCTTC. It is translated as CSVSAPGYTF.

This clonotype was picked up a small number of times. The chain is built from TRBV7-3 and TRBJ1-2; tentative D call: TRBD1 (5 bases). The CDR3 totals 17 residues. CDR1 SGHTA and CDR2 FQGTGA come from the germline V gene. The V and J ends lost 5 bases and 4 bases respectively, with 23 bases between them. CDR3 bases: TGTGCCAGCAGCCCCCCAAGGGGCGGGGTGCTTCGCTATGGCTACACCTTC. Protein sequence: CASSPPRGGVLRYGYTF.

V gene TRBV2 combines with J gene TRBJ2-3; 15 bases fit TRBD2. Germline values: CDR1 SNHLY, CDR2 FYNNEI. CDR3 length equals 17 residues. V was clipped by 2 bases and J by 4 bases; unmatched bases: 4. The CDR3 DNA reads as TGTGCCAGCAGTGAATTGGGACTAGCGGGAGGTCCAGATACGCAGTATTTT. Translating gives CASSELGLAGGPDTQYF. The whole variable domain, remainder taken from reference TRBV2 and TRBJ2-3, is EPEVTQTPSHQVTQMGQEVILRCVPISNHLYFYWYRQILGQKVEFLVSFYNNEISEKSEIFDDQFSVERPDGSNFTLKIRSTKLEDSAMYFCASSELGLAGGPDTQYFGPGTRLTVL.

In this sample, this clonotype turned up many times. The chain employs TRBV7-2 and TRBJ2-1; tentative D call: TRBD1 (6 bases). The CDR3 contains 13 residues. V was trimmed by 1 base and J by 9 bases, leaving 10 bases between them. Germline V gene sequence: CDR1 SGHTA, CDR2 FQGNSA. The CDR3 sequence is CASSLDRAGEQFF. The CDR3 region has the DNA TGTGCCAGCAGCTTAGACAGGGCGGGTGAGCAGTTCTTC. The full variable domain, rest sourced from reference TRBV7-2 and TRBJ2-1, is GAGVSQSPSNKVTEKGKDVELRCDPISGHTALYWYRQSLGQGLEFLIYFQGNSAPDKSGLPSDRFSAERTGGSVSTLTIQRTQQEDSAVYLCASSLDRAGEQFFGPGTRLTVL.

The table lists this clonotype with many counts. The chain combines TRBV20-1 with TRBJ2-3; TRBD2 agrees at 7 bases. Germline CDR1 reads DFQATT; CDR2 reads SNEGSKA (reference sequence). This CDR3 has 15 residues. V shed 6 bases, J shed 1 base, and the junction held 10 bases outside the gene matches. The CDR3 coding sequence is TGCAGTGCGGGGGGGAGGGAAATTGGCACAGATACGCAGTATTTT. Translated, it gives CSAGGREIGTDTQYF.

This clonotype showed up many times. V usage is TRBV5-6 and J usage is TRBJ2-3; 7 bases align to TRBD1. Germline V CDR1 and CDR2: SGHDT, YYEEEE. This CDR3 spans 13 amino acids. The J segment lost 5 bases and the V segment lost 3 bases, leaving 3 bases of the junction unmatched. The CDR3 nucleotides are TGTGCCAGCAGCTCACAGGGGAGAGATACGCAGTATTTT. Protein sequence: CASSSQGRDTQYF.

This clonotype was observed many times. The rearrangement links TRBV12-3 or TRBV12-4 to TRBJ2-2; the D gene is possibly TRBD1 (6 bases). The CDR3 is 13 amino acids. V was shortened by 1 base and J by 8 bases, with 8 bases between the two germline ends. The CDR3 coding sequence is TGTGCCAGCAGTTTAGGGCAGGGGGGGGAGCTGTTTTTT. Translated: CASSLGQGGELFF.

In its sample, this clonotype is medium-sized. V gene TRBV19 combines with J gene TRBJ2-1; no firm D call. Germline V gives CDR1 LNHDA, CDR2 SQIVND (reference sequence). Trimming stripped 7 bases from V and 5 bases from J, with 15 bases between. This CDR3 has 14 amino acids. The CDR3: CASTDGPGNNEQFF. The CDR3 DNA follows: TGTGCCAGTACCGATGGGCCTGGGAACAATGAGCAGTTCTTC. The whole variable domain, filled in from reference TRBV19 and TRBJ2-1, reads DGGITQSPKYLFRKEGQNVTLSCEQNLNHDAMYWYRQDPGQGLRLIYYSQIVNDFQKGDIAEGYSVSREKKESFPLTVTSAQKNPTAFYLCASTDGPGNNEQFFGPGTRLTVL.

Many counts were recorded for this clonotype. The chain uses TRBV18 and TRBJ1-3, with D unclear. The CDR3 has 12 residues. Germline assignment: CDR1 KGHSH and CDR2 LQKENI. Trimming left V 3 bases short and J 4 bases short, with 4 bases between. The CDR3: CASSPRGNTIYF. The CDR3 DNA sequence: TGTGCCAGCTCACCCCGAGGAAACACCATATATTTT.

By frequency in the sample, this clonotype is medium-sized (0.01 to 0.1%). A junction boundary mismatches the germline segment, possibly from a read error. The V gene is TRBV10-3, the J gene TRBJ1-6, with D unclear. CDR1 and CDR2 (germline): ENHRY, SYGVKD. This CDR3 has 12 amino acids. As DNA, the CDR3 is TGTGCCAGCAGTCTGGGGAAGTCACCCCTCCACTTT. Translated: CASSLGKSPLHF.

This clonotype was seen many times. The chain links TRBV28 to TRBJ1-6, with D perhaps TRBD1 (5 bases). V gave up 6 bases and J gave up 7 bases, with 10 bases separating them. The CDR3 totals 13 residues. Germline loops: CDR1 MDHEN, CDR2 SYDVKM. DNA for the CDR3: TGTGCCAGCAGCCGGGACCAAAATTCACCCCTCCACTTT. Translation: CASSRDQNSPLHF.

This clonotype was recorded many times. The genes are TRBV19 and TRBJ1-1; D might be TRBD1 (5 bases). The CDR3 loop spans 12 amino acids. V lost 7 bases and J lost 4, with 10 bases in between. The germline CDR1 and CDR2 sequences are LNHDA and SQIVND (reference sequence). CDR3 residues: CASTGGGTEAFF. CDR3 DNA: TGTGCCAGTACCGGGGGGGGCACTGAAGCTTTCTTT.

In its sample, this clonotype was seen many times. The rearrangement links TRBV7-9 to TRBJ2-4, with D perhaps matching TRBD1 or TRBD2 (7 bases each). Germline lookup yields CDR1 SEHNR and CDR2 FQNEAQ (reference sequence). The CDR3 has 15 residues. The ends were cut back, 5 bases at V and 6 bases at J, with 17 bases in the middle. The DNA of the CDR3 is TGTGCCAGCAGCCCGCTGGGAGGGGGCTTAAACATTCAGTACTTC. This encodes CASSPLGGGLNIQYF.

This clonotype showed up just a few times. The chain joins TRBV7-9 to TRBJ2-2; TRBD2 might be the D (5 bases). With 4 bases removed from V and 0 bases from J, the gap between germline ends came to 18 bases. Germline V gene sequence: CDR1 SEHNR, CDR2 FQNEAQ (reference sequence). The CDR3 is 18 residues long. As DNA, the CDR3 is TGTGCCAGCAGCTCCCCCGGGTATGGGAGCGCGAACACCGGGGAGCTGTTTTTT. It encodes CASSSPGYGSANTGELFF. The whole variable domain, remainder taken from reference TRBV7-9 and TRBJ2-2, is DTGVSQNPRHKITKRGQNVTFRCDPISEHNRLYWYRQTLGQGPEFLTYFQNEAQLEKSRLLSDRFSAERPKGSFSTLEIQRTEQGDSAMYLCASSSPGYGSANTGELFFGEGSRLTVL.

J is TRBJ2-5 and V is TRBV7-9; D unresolved. Trimming removed 4 bases at V and 1 base at J, with 16 bases between. CDR3 size: 16 residues. Germline values: CDR1 SEHNR, CDR2 FQNEAQ (reference sequence). The DNA for the CDR3 is TGTGCCAGCAGCTCCCGGAGCCGTCTATCCCAAGAGACCCAGTACTTC. This encodes CASSSRSRLSQETQYF.

The CDR3, as DNA: TGTGCCAGCAGCTTAGGGGTACCTCTTAGATACTTC. This encodes CASSLGVPLRYF. The chain carries TRBV7-9 and TRBJ2-7; D is unclear. The germline V gene has CDR1 SEHNR and CDR2 FQNEAQ (reference sequence). Trimming pared 1 base from V and 13 bases from J, leaving 14 bases between. The CDR3 is 12 residues long.

This clonotype was detected ten times or more. The junction shows a germline mismatch at one end, possibly a read error. The V and J genes are TRBV18 and TRBJ1-4; 7 bases align to TRBD1. Germline values: CDR1 KGHSH, CDR2 LQKENI. This CDR3 comprises 13 residues. The CDR3 region is CASSPDEDGTANF. The CDR3 coding sequence is TGTGCCAGCTCACCAGATGAGGACGGGACAGCTAATTTT.

The chain joins TRBV12-3 or TRBV12-4 to TRBJ1-2; D unclear. The V and J ends lost 4 bases and 4 bases respectively, with 7 bases between them. The CDR3 loop spans 12 amino acids. The CDR3 DNA reads as TGTGCCAGCAGTTACGGCGGCTATGGCTACACCTTC. Translating gives CASSYGGYGYTF.

This clonotype was seen ten or more times. The rearrangement joins TRBV29-1 to TRBJ2-7, with 8 bases fitting TRBD1. Looked up from germline, CDR1 is SQVTM and CDR2 is ANQGSEA. V lost 7 bases to trimming and J lost 6 bases; unmatched junction nucleotides: 11. CDR3 length: 13 residues. CDR3 DNA: TGCAGCGGAGCCGGGACAGGATTATCCGAGCAGTACTTC. As protein: CSGAGTGLSEQYF.

J is TRBJ2-1 and V is TRBV6-1, with 9 bases matching TRBD1. The germline gives CDR1 MNHNS, CDR2 SASEGT. The CDR3 sequence is 15 residues long. V lost 5 bases, J lost 10 bases, and 12 bases stayed unmatched. CDR3 loop: CASSRTGTGFQEQFF. Here the CDR3 DNA reads TGTGCCAGCAGTAGGACCGGGACAGGGTTCCAAGAGCAGTTCTTC.

This rearrangement joins TRBV14 to TRBJ1-4; the match to TRBD1 covers 9 bases. Germline loops: CDR1 SGHDN, CDR2 FVKESK. V lost 1 base to trimming and J lost 8 bases; unmatched junction nucleotides: 5. This CDR3 spans 15 amino acids. The CDR3 coding sequence is TGTGCCAGCAGCCAAGGAGGGACAGGGAACGAAAAACTGTTTTTT. As protein: CASSQGGTGNEKLFF.

This clonotype has ten or more counts. The chain has TRBV6-1 and TRBJ1-5, with D uncertain. The germline gives CDR1 MNHNS, CDR2 SASEGT. This CDR3 is 12 amino acids long. The V gene lost 11 bases and the J gene lost 0 bases, with 8 bases spanning the gap. The CDR3 protein is CAGSSSNQPQHF. CDR3 DNA: TGTGCCGGGAGTAGTAGCAATCAGCCCCAGCATTTT.

This clonotype was counted ten times or more. J is TRBJ2-7 and V is TRBV19; no clear D gene. CDR1 is LNHDA, CDR2 SQIVND, per germline (reference sequence). The CDR3 has 14 residues. V was trimmed by 1 base and J by 3 bases, leaving 10 bases between them. In DNA, the CDR3 is TGTGCCAGTAGTATAGGGGCGGTTGGCTACGAGCAGTACTTC. It specifies CASSIGAVGYEQYF.

The CDR3 DNA is TGTGCCAGCGGTGGTCTAGCACAGGGGATCGGCTATGGCTACACCTTC. It encodes CASGGLAQGIGYGYTF. The rearrangement joins TRBV28 to TRBJ1-2; TRBD1 matches 7 bases. Germline loops: CDR1 MDHEN, CDR2 SYDVKM. This CDR3 region has 16 residues. Unmatched junction bases numbered 16, after V lost 8 bases and J lost 4 bases.

With respect to this clonotype: A read error likely explains this, since a far larger clone differs by one base. The chain employs TRBV6-6 and TRBJ2-4; 8 bases match TRBD2. V trimming: 7 bases; J trimming: 0 bases; junction bases outside the gene matches: 5. Germline CDR1 MNHNY, CDR2 SVGAGI (reference sequence). CDR3 size: 15 residues. In DNA, the CDR3 is TGTGCCAGCATGCGGGGGGCTCTAGCCAAAAACATTCAGTACTTC. Residues: CASMRGALAKNIQYF.

This clonotype was seen repeatedly, ten times or more. V and J are TRBV27 and TRBJ2-5; no reliable D call. The CDR3 spans 14 residues. Looked up from germline, CDR1 is MNHEY and CDR2 is SMNVEV (reference sequence). Trimming removed 3 bases from V and 2 bases from J, with 10 bases in between. In nucleotides, the CDR3 is TGTGCCAGCAGTTTCTCGAGAGTTCAAGAGACCCAGTACTTC. This codes for CASSFSRVQETQYF.

This clonotype is judged large. The chain links TRBV13 to TRBJ2-1; TRBD1 agrees at 9 bases. Germline V lookup: CDR1 PRHDT, CDR2 FYEKMQ (reference sequence). This CDR3 has 15 amino acids. V shed 2 bases, J shed 10 bases, and the junction held 9 bases outside the gene matches. This CDR3 is CASSLTGTGFQEQFF. The CDR3 DNA follows: TGTGCCAGCAGCTTAACGGGGACAGGGTTCCAAGAGCAGTTCTTC.